This entry concerns a single T cell receptor (beta chain). This sample stems from a study of Ad26.COV2.S vaccination and SARS-CoV-2 variants. Across the study: Vaccine-arm donor from the placebo-controlled COV1001 Ad26.COV2.S trial.

TCRdb keeps only in-frame clones here, not all; method: immunoSEQ multiplex PCR. The table lists more than 300,000 clones, approximately 86% of them singletons. The treatment was: roughly 18 received Ad26.COV2.S at low or high dose, single or two shots; 5 received placebo; per-sample allocation not given. Day 63 after the first injection of vaccine or placebo was the sampling time. The sample came from a Boston adult aged 18-55 years. This specimen was peripheral blood, taken in a trial of Ad26.COV2.S vaccine versus placebo. The source of this sequence is a person aged 18-60 years who received the Ad26.COV2.S COVID-19 vaccine or a placebo.

The CDR3 DNA sequence: TGTGCCAGCAGCCAGGGGGACAGATCCTACGAGCAGTACTTC. The encoded protein is CASSQGDRSYEQYF. This chain joins TRBV3-1 (or the pseudogene TRBV3-2) and TRBJ2-7; 7 positions match TRBD1. Germline V CDR1 and CDR2: LGHDT, YNNKEL (reference sequence). CDR3 length: 14 residues. V shed 3 bases, J shed 1 base, and the junction held 3 bases outside the gene matches.